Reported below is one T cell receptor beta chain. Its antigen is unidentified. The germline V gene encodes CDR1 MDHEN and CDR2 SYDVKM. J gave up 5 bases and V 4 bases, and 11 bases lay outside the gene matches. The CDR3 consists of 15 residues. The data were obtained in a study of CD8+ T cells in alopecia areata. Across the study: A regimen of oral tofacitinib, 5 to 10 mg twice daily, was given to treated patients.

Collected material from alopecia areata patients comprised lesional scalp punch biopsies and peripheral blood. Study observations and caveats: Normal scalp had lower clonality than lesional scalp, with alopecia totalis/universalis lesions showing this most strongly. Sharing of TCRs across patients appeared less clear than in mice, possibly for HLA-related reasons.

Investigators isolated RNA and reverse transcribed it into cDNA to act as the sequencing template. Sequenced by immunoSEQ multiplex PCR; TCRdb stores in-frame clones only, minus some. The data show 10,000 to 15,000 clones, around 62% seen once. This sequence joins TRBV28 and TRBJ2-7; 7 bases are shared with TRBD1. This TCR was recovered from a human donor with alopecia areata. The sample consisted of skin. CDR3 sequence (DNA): TGTGCCAGCAGTTCCGGACAGGTCGCTTCCCACGAGCAGTACTTC. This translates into CASSSGQVASHEQYF.